This TCR beta chain was captured in a study of blood T cells in healthy people across ages. Study-level points and caveats: Investigators treated diversity estimates from one million T cells as underestimates. Any conclusive comparison of naive versus antigen-experienced cells was prevented by using unsorted PBMCs. Per million T cells, TCR beta diversity dropped roughly linearly as age increased.

Combining a sample-barcoded 5' primer with a J-beta primer mix, a second PCR ran for about 7 to 11 cycles. TCRdb reanalysed the 5' RACE reads using MiXCR and keeps one entry per CDR3 protein. The repertoire holds approximately 1,700,000 distinct CDR3 sequences, with about 39% as singletons. A few counts support this clonotype. Its cognate antigen is unknown. The ends were cut back, 5 bases at V and 5 bases at J, with 15 bases in the middle. This CDR3 has 14 residues. Germline V gene lookup returns CDR1 SGHTA and CDR2 FQGNSA. This receptor was identified in a human donor in good health. Sample: blood. The chain links TRBV7-2 to TRBJ2-5; D not resolved. CDR3 amino acids: CASSHRPERETQYF. As DNA, the CDR3 is TGTGCCAGCAGCCACAGACCCGAACGGGAGACCCAGTACTTC.